A single sample is the source of the 24 T cell receptor beta chains below, sequenced in a study of neoadjuvant anti-PD-1 for oral cavity cancer. Method: immunoSEQ multiplex PCR; TCRdb's copy keeps in-frame clones and lacks some. The table shows 10,000 to 15,000 clones, with less than 70% occurring only once. This specimen was tumor tissue, taken before nivolumab (anti-PD-1) treatment. These receptor sequences come from a person between 40 and 85 years old with oral cavity squamous cell carcinoma.

The genes are TRBV19 and TRBJ2-3; D remains unclear. The length of the CDR3 is 17 residues. Germline values: CDR1 LNHDA, CDR2 SQIVND (reference sequence). Trimming left V 5 bases short and J 1 base short, with 19 bases between. The CDR3 sequence: CASSPPQSGWGTDTQYF. Here the CDR3 DNA reads TGTGCCAGTAGTCCCCCCCAGTCCGGTTGGGGCACAGATACGCAGTATTTT. Based on the CDR3 plus reference TRBV19 and TRBJ2-3, the full variable domain is DGGITQSPKYLFRKEGQNVTLSCEQNLNHDAMYWYRQDPGQGLRLIYYSQIVNDFQKGDIAEGYSVSREKKESFPLTVTSAQKNPTAFYLCASSPPQSGWGTDTQYFGPGTRLTVL.

The rearrangement links TRBV11-2 to TRBJ1-2, with D possibly matching TRBD1 (5 bases). The germline CDR1 and CDR2 sequences are SGHAT and FQNNGV. The CDR3 is made up of 12 amino acids. V was trimmed by 6 bases and J by 6 bases, leaving 11 bases between them. CDR3 sequence reads: CASSPGTNGYTF. The CDR3 nucleotides read TGTGCCAGCAGTCCCGGGACTAATGGCTACACCTTC.

The J gene is TRBJ2-3, the V gene TRBV19; 12 bases align to TRBD2. The CDR3 covers 16 residues. The trim removed 3 bases at V and 7 bases at J, leaving 8 bases unmatched. Per the germline V gene, CDR1 is LNHDA and CDR2 is SQIVND (reference sequence). CDR3 loop: CASSIPTSGSSHTQYF. In nucleotides, the CDR3 is TGTGCCAGTAGTATCCCGACTAGCGGGAGTTCTCATACGCAGTATTTT. Filled out from reference TRBV19 and TRBJ2-3, the complete variable domain reads DGGITQSPKYLFRKEGQNVTLSCEQNLNHDAMYWYRQDPGQGLRLIYYSQIVNDFQKGDIAEGYSVSREKKESFPLTVTSAQKNPTAFYLCASSIPTSGSSHTQYFGPGTRLTVL.

This rearrangement joins TRBV5-6 to TRBJ2-3, with TRBD1 matching over 7 bases. The length of the CDR3 is 14 residues. Unmatched junction bases numbered 7, after V lost 3 bases and J lost 6 bases. Germline loops: CDR1 SGHDT, CDR2 YYEEEE. The CDR3 DNA reads TGTGCCAGCAGCTGGGGACAGCCGGGGGATACGCAGTATTTT. As protein: CASSWGQPGDTQYF.

A few counts support this clone. This chain connects TRBV5-4 to TRBJ2-1, with 8 bases matching TRBD1. CDR3 length: 15 residues. Germline V lookup: CDR1 SGHNT, CDR2 YYREEE (reference sequence). The J segment lost 7 bases and the V segment lost 3 bases, leaving 9 bases of the junction unmatched. In DNA form, the CDR3 reads TGTGCCAGCAGCTGGCCCCAGGGGGCGGATAATGAGCAGTTCTTC. Translating gives CASSWPQGADNEQFF.

Details on this clone: Compared with germline, one end of the junction differs, possibly owing to a read error. This chain uses TRBV7-7 with TRBJ2-1; 9 bases fit TRBD2. This CDR3 contains 15 residues. Germline V gene data show CDR1 as SSHAT and CDR2 as FNYEAQ (reference sequence). CDR3 amino acids: CASSLAIAGDNEQFF. The CDR3 nucleotides are TGTGCTAGCAGCTTAGCGATAGCGGGAGACAATGAGCAGTTCTTC. The whole variable domain, remainder taken from reference TRBV7-7 and TRBJ2-1, is GAGVSQSPRYKVTKRGQDVTLRCDPISSHATLYWYQQALGQGPEFLTYFNYEAQPDKSGLPSDRFSAERPEGSISTLTIQRTEQRDSAMYRCASSLAIAGDNEQFFGPGTRLTVL.

The chain is built from TRBV7-2 and TRBJ2-7; D is unclear. Germline CDR1 SGHTA, CDR2 FQGNSA. The V gene lost 2 bases and the J gene lost 2 bases, with 4 bases spanning the gap. CDR3 length: 12 residues. Written as DNA, the CDR3 is TGTGCCAGCAGCTTACGTCCCTACGAGCAGTACTTC. Its protein is CASSLRPYEQYF.

This clone was seen only a few times. The chain is built from TRBV28 and TRBJ1-2; D is unresolved. V shed 2 bases and J shed 1 base, with 8 bases lying between them. The CDR3 totals 14 residues. Germline CDR1 is MDHEN and CDR2 is SYDVKM. CDR3 nucleotide sequence: TGTGCCAGCAGTTTAATTTTGGGTAACTATGGCTACACCTTC. It specifies CASSLILGNYGYTF.

The gene calls are TRBV7-8 and TRBJ2-3; D may be TRBD1 or TRBD2 (6 bases each). Trimming shortened V by 4 bases and J by 2 bases, and 13 bases separated the two germline ends. Germline CDR1 is SGHVS and CDR2 is FQNEAQ. The CDR3 length is 15 residues. Here the CDR3 reads CASSWGASDTDTQYF. CDR3 sequence (DNA): TGTGCCAGCAGCTGGGGGGCGTCGGACACAGATACGCAGTATTTT.

This clone was seen just once. The V and J genes are TRBV14 and TRBJ2-5; 11 positions match TRBD2. CDR1 SGHDN and CDR2 FVKESK come from the germline V gene. With V trimmed by 6 bases and J by 5 bases, 5 bases remained unmatched. This CDR3 region has 14 residues. CDR3 coding DNA: TGTGCCAGCAGACTAGCGGGAGATAGGGAGACCCAGTACTTC. Translated, it gives CASRLAGDRETQYF.

This chain joins TRBV5-1 and TRBJ2-1; D is unresolved. Germline V gives CDR1 SGHRS, CDR2 YFSETQ. The ends were cut back, 5 bases at V and 14 bases at J, with 17 bases in the middle. This CDR3 is built from 12 residues. CDR3 coding DNA: TGCGCCAGCAGTGACGTCAGGACCAACAAGTTCTTC. The encoded protein is CASSDVRTNKFF.

This clone is medium-sized within its sample. The chain joins TRBV29-1 to TRBJ2-5, with 10 nucleotides matching TRBD1. Germline CDR1 is SQVTM and CDR2 is ANQGSEA. Losses at the gene ends were 5 bases for V and 4 bases for J; bases not matched to a gene: 7. The CDR3 consists of 14 residues. CDR3 DNA: TGCAGCGTTTCTCAAGGGACAGGGGCAGAGACCCAGTACTTC. Protein product: CSVSQGTGAETQYF.

This clone was picked up one time. J is TRBJ1-4 and V is TRBV4-1; 8 bases are shared with TRBD1. With V trimmed by 1 base and J by 6 bases, 7 bases remained unmatched. Germline V gives CDR1 MGHRA, CDR2 YSYEKL. The CDR3 extends over 16 amino acids. The CDR3 spells CASSQGPGQGHEKLFF. In nucleotides, the CDR3 is TGCGCCAGCAGCCAAGGACCCGGACAGGGCCATGAAAAACTGTTTTTT.

The V gene is TRBV6-5, the J gene TRBJ2-1; unclear D gene. Trimming took 6 bases from V and 0 from J, leaving 6 bases between them. Germline loops: CDR1 MNHEY, CDR2 SVGAGI. The CDR3 totals 13 residues. The chain's CDR3 is CASRVSSYNEQFF. The CDR3 nucleotides read TGTGCCAGCAGGGTAAGCTCCTACAATGAGCAGTTCTTC.

The chain is built from TRBV5-4 and TRBJ2-3; D uncertain. V lost 1 base, J lost 5 bases, and 2 bases lay in between. CDR1 and CDR2 from the germline V gene are SGHNT and YYREEE (reference sequence). The CDR3 is made up of 11 amino acids. This CDR3 reads CASSLQDTQYF. In nucleotides, the CDR3 is TGTGCCAGCAGCTTGCAAGATACGCAGTATTTT.

The gene calls are TRBV6-1 and TRBJ2-5; 11 bases align to TRBD2. Trimming cost V 5 bases and J 3 bases; bases outside gene matches: 5. Germline V lookup: CDR1 MNHNS, CDR2 SASEGT. This CDR3 has 15 amino acids. This CDR3 is CASSLLAGDEETQYF. The DNA for the CDR3 is TGTGCCAGCAGTCTACTAGCGGGAGATGAAGAGACCCAGTACTTC.

V is TRBV6-5 and J is TRBJ2-5, with a possible D match to TRBD1 (6 bases). This CDR3 comprises 16 residues. The V gene's germline CDR1 is MNHEY and CDR2 SVGAGI. V was trimmed by 2 bases and J by 3 bases, leaving 16 bases between them. CDR3 in amino acids: CASSYRDEGEKETQYF. CDR3 nucleotides: TGTGCCAGCAGTTACAGGGATGAGGGGGAGAAAGAGACCCAGTACTTC.

The chain links TRBV28 to TRBJ1-2; no clear D gene. The ends were cut back, 7 bases at V and 4 bases at J, with 16 bases in the middle. Germline V gene lookup returns CDR1 MDHEN and CDR2 SYDVKM. The CDR3 covers 14 residues. The CDR3: CASISTTLSYGYTF. The CDR3 DNA reads as TGTGCCAGCATATCTACTACATTATCCTATGGCTACACCTTC.

Within the sample, this clone is large. The rearrangement uses TRBV30 and TRBJ1-1; 8 bases align to TRBD1. V lost 1 base, J lost 1 base, and 8 bases stayed unmatched. CDR3 length: 16 residues. The germline gives CDR1 GTSNPN, CDR2 SVGIG (reference sequence). CDR3: CAWSGSETGANTEAFF. The DNA of the CDR3 is TGTGCCTGGAGTGGATCCGAGACAGGGGCGAACACTGAAGCTTTCTTT. The whole variable domain, filled in from reference TRBV30 and TRBJ1-1, reads SQTIHQWPATLVQPVGSPLSLECTVEGTSNPNLYWYRQAAGRGLQLLFYSVGIGQISSEVPQNLSASRPQDRQFILSSKKLLLSDSGFYLCAWSGSETGANTEAFFGQGTRLTVV.

The chain employs TRBV9 and TRBJ2-1; D ambiguous. This CDR3 is 18 amino acids long. Germline V gene lookup returns CDR1 SGDLS and CDR2 YYNGEE. The V end lost 0 bases, the J end lost 7 bases, and 23 bases lay between the germline ends. The CDR3 loop reads CASSVGHTSGRALNEQFF. The CDR3 DNA is TGTGCCAGCAGCGTAGGGCACACGTCAGGACGGGCTCTTAATGAGCAGTTCTTC. Full variable domain (missing parts from reference TRBV9 and TRBJ2-1): DSGVTQTPKHLITATGQRVTLRCSPRSGDLSVYWYQQSLDQGLQFLIQYYNGEERAKGNILERFSAQQFPDLHSELNLSSLELGDSALYFCASSVGHTSGRALNEQFFGPGTRLTVL.

Judged by abundance, this clone is medium-sized. This chain's CDR3 is CASSVGGAGVSGELFF. The CDR3 bases are TGTGCCAGCAGCGTAGGTGGAGCGGGAGTATCTGGGGAGCTGTTTTTT. The chain combines TRBV9 with TRBJ2-2, with TRBD2 matching over 8 bases. This CDR3 region has 16 residues. Germline values: CDR1 SGDLS, CDR2 YYNGEE. J lost 8 bases, V lost 0 bases, and 9 bases had no gene match.

The chain employs TRBV30 and TRBJ2-1; TRBD2 agrees at 13 bases. V shed 4 bases and J 10 bases; nucleotides not matched to a gene: 7. Germline V gives CDR1 GTSNPN, CDR2 SVGIG (reference sequence). The CDR3 sequence is 14 residues long. This CDR3 reads CAWTGLAGVGEQFF. CDR3 sequence (DNA): TGTGCCTGGACCGGACTAGCGGGAGTCGGCGAGCAGTTCTTC.

The rearrangement joins TRBV29-1 to TRBJ2-3; 9 bases map to TRBD2. CDR1 is SQVTM, CDR2 ANQGSEA, per germline. CDR3 length equals 15 residues. Germline trimming cut 6 bases from V and 3 bases from J; bases unmatched to any gene: 10. This CDR3 is CSVAGGSQRTDTQYF. As DNA, the CDR3 is TGCAGCGTGGCGGGAGGGTCACAGAGGACAGATACGCAGTATTTT.

The V and J genes are TRBV28 and TRBJ2-1; D is possibly TRBD1 (5 bases). This CDR3 comprises 13 residues. Germline V CDR1 and CDR2: MDHEN, SYDVKM. Trimming removed 2 bases from V and 6 bases from J, with 8 bases in between. CDR3 sequence reads: CASSLGRANEQFF. The CDR3 nucleotides are TGTGCCAGCAGTTTAGGCAGGGCCAATGAGCAGTTCTTC.